This TCR beta chain was recovered during a study of immune evolution from preneoplasia to lung adenocarcinoma. Study at large: HLA loss of heterozygosity: 7% AIS, approximately 15% MIA, over 30% ADC, none AAH.

Resections took place in Japan or China from 2014 to 2017. In the case of this clone: Its target is unknown.

Study conclusions and caveats: Top clone share appeared to fall from AAH through AIS, MIA, adenocarcinoma.

Some clones are missing from TCRdb's copy, which holds only in-frame ones; the method was immunoSEQ multiplex PCR. The table records 37,000 or so clones, 74% of them present only once. Sequencing was carried out using FFPE invasive lung adenocarcinoma tissue. This TCR was sampled from a person between 60 and 69 years old with lung adenocarcinoma.

Here the CDR3 DNA reads TGTGCCAGCAGCGCAACAGGGAGTGGAACCGGGGAGCTGTTTTTT. Translation gives CASSATGSGTGELFF. The rearrangement joins TRBV7-3 to TRBJ2-2, with D perhaps TRBD1 (6 bases). Germline V gene data show CDR1 as SGHTA and CDR2 as FQGTGA. The CDR3 is made up of 15 amino acids. The germline V and J ends were trimmed by 5 bases and 5 bases, with 15 bases remaining between them.